This section outlines one T cell receptor (beta chain) sequence together with its context. It lacks a known antigen. Base-call qualities are not available, and no considerably larger clone is one nucleotide away. These data originate in a study of T cell changes during pregnancy in multiple sclerosis (dated by TCRdb to between 2018 and 2021). Describing the broader study: Changes in the T cell repertoire over the course of pregnancy were examined in this study in women with multiple sclerosis.

The CDR3 has 14 amino acids, counting the end cysteine and phenylalanine. The DNA shown is the 42-base CDR3, in frame from base 1. The germline V gene (reference sequence) specifies PRHDT as CDR1 and FYEKMQ as CDR2. At the junction V is shortened by 5 bases and J by 3 bases; bases outside the gene matches: 4. Library preparation employed the immunoSEQ multiplex PCR assay. TCRdb's version of the immuneACCESS table is confined to in-frame rearrangements and falls short of the full clone set. An unresolved V gene accounts for under half of the shortfall where checked; the remainder is of unknown origin. The sample table lists approximately 100,000 clones, roughly 91% of them with a count of one. The ten most abundant clones make up roughly 4% of the sample.

The V gene is TRBV13 and the J gene is TRBJ2-7; 10 junctional bases match TRBD1. The sample consisted of peripheral blood, taken in the first trimester of pregnancy. The receptor was isolated from a female donor with multiple sclerosis, enrolled in a pregnancy study. The CDR3 protein: CASSHRDRGYEQYF. In nucleotides, the sequence is TGTGCCAGCAGCCACCGGGACAGGGGCTACGAGCAGTACTTC.